The 32 T cell receptor beta chains reported below all come from one sample, sequenced in a study of beta chain features in type 1 diabetes. Broader study findings: In every one of the four CD4+ subsets, TCRB CDR3s were moderately but significantly shorter in Type 1 diabetes patients.

Investigators reverse transcribed all isolated RNA, so they sequenced expressed TCRB transcripts. TCRdb's copy holds only in-frame clones and misses some; the assay was immunoSEQ multiplex PCR. The sample has around 180,000 clones; almost 8% are singletons. Their cognate antigens are unknown. Sequenced sample: central memory CD4+ T cells from blood. These receptors came from a man younger than 35 with type 1 diabetes.

This clone was recorded a few times. The CDR3 DNA is TGTGCCAGCAGCAAAGACGGTCCTGGTGTTTCACCCCTCCACTTT. This encodes CASSKDGPGVSPLHF. V and J are TRBV21-1 and TRBJ1-6. TRBV21-1 is labeled a pseudogene. CDR3 length equals 15 residues.

This chain joins TRBV5-4 and TRBJ1-1; no clear D gene. Germline V CDR1 and CDR2: SGHNT, YYREEE (reference sequence). Trimming took off 6 bases at V and 0 bases at J, with 9 bases between the two ends. The CDR3 is 13 amino acids. In DNA form, the CDR3 reads TGTGCCAGCACCAGAGACATGAACACTGAAGCTTTCTTT. Translating gives CASTRDMNTEAFF. The full variable domain, its missing parts supplied by reference TRBV5-4 and TRBJ1-1, is ETGVTQSPTHLIKTRGQQVTLRCSSQSGHNTVSWYQQALGQGPQFIFQYYREEENGRGNFPPRFSGLQFPNYSSELNVNALELDDSALYLCASTRDMNTEAFFGQGTRLTVV.

This sequence joins TRBV5-1 and TRBJ2-3, with D hard to call. The CDR3 spans 13 residues. Germline CDR1 reads SGHRS; CDR2 reads YFSETQ. V lost 0 bases and J lost 8, with 10 bases in between. The CDR3 spells CASSLESSGTQYF. The CDR3 region has the DNA TGCGCCAGCAGCTTGGAGTCGTCCGGTACGCAGTATTTT.

This clone was counted at least ten times. J is TRBJ2-1 and V is TRBV5-1, with 10 bases aligning to TRBD2. The germline gives CDR1 SGHRS, CDR2 YFSETQ. Trimming at V came to 1 base and at J to 7 bases, leaving 5 bases not matched to a gene. The CDR3 runs 15 residues. CDR3: CASSLTSGVINEQFF. The CDR3 DNA follows: TGCGCCAGCAGCTTGACTAGCGGGGTAATTAATGAGCAGTTCTTC.

This clone was recorded a few times. The genes are TRBV29-1 and TRBJ2-1; D is unresolved. V lost 3 bases and J lost 1, with 10 bases in between. The CDR3 is made up of 14 amino acids. In germline, CDR1 is SQVTM, CDR2 ANQGSEA. In nucleotides, the CDR3 is TGCAGCGTTGAGACATACCAATCCTACAATGAGCAGTTCTTC. This gives the protein CSVETYQSYNEQFF.

This chain links TRBV29-1 with TRBJ2-1, with 10 bases matching TRBD2. This CDR3 contains 18 residues. Germline V gene data show CDR1 as SQVTM and CDR2 as ANQGSEA. The V and J ends lost 4 bases and 8 bases, in that order; junction bases with no gene match: 20. The CDR3 DNA follows: TGCAGCGTTGTATTTCACAGGGAGGCTAGCGGGAGATCCGATGAGCAGTTCTTC. It is translated as CSVVFHREASGRSDEQFF.

In DNA form, the CDR3 reads TGTGCCAGCAATGCATGGGACAGGGGTGTTGAGCAGTACTTC. It codes for CASNAWDRGVEQYF. The chain recombines TRBV28 with TRBJ2-7, with TRBD1 matching over 10 bases. Unmatched junction bases numbered 10, after V lost 7 bases and J lost 7 bases. The length of the CDR3 is 14 residues. Germline V gives CDR1 MDHEN, CDR2 SYDVKM.

The CDR3 DNA sequence: TGTGCCAGCAGTGATCGAGGGACAGGGGAGCAGTACTTC. Protein product: CASSDRGTGEQYF. The J gene is TRBJ2-7, the V gene TRBV2; 9 bases agree with TRBD1. Unmatched junction bases numbered 4, after V lost 3 bases and J lost 7 bases. There are 13 residues in the CDR3. Germline lookup yields CDR1 SNHLY and CDR2 FYNNEI.

This clone was picked up a small number of times. The chain is built from TRBV29-1 and TRBJ2-1, with D uncertain. The germline V and J ends were trimmed by 6 bases and 5 bases, with 17 bases remaining between them. CDR3 length: 14 amino acids. In germline, CDR1 is SQVTM, CDR2 ANQGSEA. CDR3 amino acids: CSVASPSRDNEQFF. The CDR3 bases are TGCAGCGTGGCCAGTCCTAGTCGCGACAATGAGCAGTTCTTC.

This clone has more than one count but fewer than ten. Here the CDR3 reads CAISESGQGKYEQYF. Here the CDR3 DNA reads TGTGCCATCAGTGAGTCGGGACAGGGGAAATACGAGCAGTACTTC. The rearrangement uses TRBV10-3 and TRBJ2-7; 10 nucleotides align to TRBD1. The CDR3 has 15 amino acids. Germline CDR1 is ENHRY and CDR2 is SYGVKD. The V gene end was trimmed by 0 bases and the J gene end by 4 bases; junction bases not matched to a gene: 3.

The rearrangement joins TRBV2 to TRBJ2-3; a possible D gene is TRBD2 (6 bases). V shed 4 bases and J shed 2 bases, with 13 bases lying between them. Germline V gene data show CDR1 as SNHLY and CDR2 as FYNNEI. The CDR3 runs to 15 residues. The CDR3, as DNA: TGTGCCAGCAGTGCGGGGGTCTTGGTCACAGATACGCAGTATTTT. Its translation: CASSAGVLVTDTQYF.

The J gene is TRBJ1-5, the V gene TRBV19; 7 bases map to TRBD1. Losses at the gene ends were 6 bases for V and 6 bases for J; bases not matched to a gene: 8. Germline CDR1 is LNHDA and CDR2 is SQIVND (reference sequence). This CDR3 spans 14 amino acids. CDR3 region: CASSHRQGGQPQHF. The CDR3 nucleotides read TGTGCCAGTAGCCATCGACAGGGAGGTCAGCCCCAGCATTTT.

The sample holds a few counts of this clone. The rearrangement links TRBV7-9 to TRBJ2-2; D possibly corresponds to TRBD1 (6 bases). Between the trimmed V and J ends, which lost 1 base and 7 bases, there was a span of 16 bases. The CDR3 consists of 16 residues. Germline CDR1 and CDR2: SEHNR and FQNEAQ (reference sequence). In DNA form, the CDR3 reads TGTGCCAGCAGCTTAGAAATACACCCAGGGGTCGGGGAGCTGTTTTTT. Translation gives CASSLEIHPGVGELFF.

The chain has TRBV25-1 and TRBJ1-4; 8 positions match TRBD1. The CDR3 sequence is 13 residues long. The J segment lost 7 bases and the V segment lost 5 bases, leaving 3 bases of the junction unmatched. Germline V gives CDR1 MGHDK, CDR2 SYGVNS. As DNA, the CDR3 is TGTGCCAGCAGTCGCGGGACAGGTGAAAAACTGTTTTTT. Encoded protein: CASSRGTGEKLFF.

This clone appeared a few times. The chain recombines TRBV1 with TRBJ2-1; the table names TRBD2, a call not compared with the DNA. TRBV1 is given as a pseudogene. The CDR3 has 19 amino acids. The chain's CDR3 is CTSSQTFAQRELAYNEQFF. CDR3 coding DNA: TGCACCAGCAGCCAAACTTTCGCGCAGCGGGAGTTGGCCTACAATGAGCAGTTCTTC.

The rearrangement uses TRBV7-2 and TRBJ2-7, with TRBD1 identical over 9 bases. The CDR3 spans 15 residues. CDR1 and CDR2 (germline): SGHTA, FQGNSA. Trimming took 5 bases from V and 5 from J; bases not matched to a gene: 10. This CDR3 is CASSPDRDRVNEQYF. In DNA, the CDR3 is TGTGCCAGCAGCCCCGACCGGGACAGGGTTAACGAGCAGTACTTC. Based on the CDR3 plus reference TRBV7-2 and TRBJ2-7, the full variable domain is GAGVSQSPSNKVTEKGKDVELRCDPISGHTALYWYRQSLGQGLEFLIYFQGNSAPDKSGLPSDRFSAERTGGSVSTLTIQRTQQEDSAVYLCASSPDRDRVNEQYFGPGTRLTVT.

About this clone: The same CDR3 is also encoded by other DNA sequences in this sample. This chain links TRBV9 with TRBJ1-4; unclear D gene. The CDR3 sequence is 13 residues long. The ends were cut back, 5 bases at V and 7 bases at J, with 12 bases in the middle. Looked up from germline, CDR1 is SGDLS and CDR2 is YYNGEE. CDR3 residues: CASSVRSGEKLFF. As DNA, the CDR3 is TGTGCCAGCAGTGTCAGGTCCGGTGAAAAACTGTTTTTT.

This clone turned up a few times. The rearrangement joins TRBV28 to TRBJ2-5; D not resolved. This CDR3 region has 11 residues. Between the trimmed V and J ends, which lost 5 bases and 5 bases, there was a span of 6 bases. Germline assignment: CDR1 MDHEN and CDR2 SYDVKM. As DNA, the CDR3 is TGTGCCAGCAGTGTGCGTGAGACCCAGTACTTC. It encodes CASSVRETQYF.

The rearrangement links TRBV29-1 to TRBJ2-5, with D perhaps TRBD2 (5 bases). The DNA end lines up better with TRBJ2-7; the J call may be wrong. Looked up from germline, CDR1 is SQVTM and CDR2 is ANQGSEA. CDR3 length: 13 amino acids. The CDR3, as DNA: TGCAGCGTTGAAGCGGGAATAAACTACGAGCAGTACTTC. Protein sequence: CSVEAGINYEQYF.

V and J are TRBV7-2 and TRBJ2-3, with TRBD2 identical over 8 bases. Germline V gives CDR1 SGHTA, CDR2 FQGNSA. The CDR3 spans 14 residues. V shed 5 bases, J shed 3 bases, and the junction held 4 bases outside the gene matches. CDR3 nucleotide sequence: TGTGCCAGCAGCATGGGACTAGTTACAGATACGCAGTATTTT. The encoded protein is CASSMGLVTDTQYF.

This clone has ten or more counts. The chain combines TRBV5-4 with TRBJ2-1, with D possibly matching TRBD2 (5 bases). Trimming shortened V by 3 bases and J by 14 bases, and 12 bases separated the two germline ends. CDR1 and CDR2 (germline): SGHNT, YYREEE (reference sequence). This CDR3 contains 11 residues. The CDR3: CASSYGSKEFF. The DNA for the CDR3 is TGTGCCAGCAGCTATGGGAGTAAGGAGTTCTTC.

In its sample, this clone was seen many times. The V gene is TRBV25-1, the J gene TRBJ2-3; 7 bases match TRBD2. V lost 0 bases and J lost 4; bases outside the gene matches: 7. Germline CDR1 and CDR2: MGHDK and SYGVNS. The CDR3 is 16 residues long. CDR3 in amino acids: CASSEYVGGRSDTQYF. The CDR3, as DNA: TGTGCCAGCAGTGAATATGTCGGGGGGAGGTCAGATACGCAGTATTTT.

This clone showed up just a few times. The J gene is TRBJ2-3, the V gene TRBV29-1; D gene uncertain. The CDR3 has 13 residues. Germline CDR1 is SQVTM and CDR2 is ANQGSEA. Trimming removed 8 bases at V and 4 bases at J, with 16 bases between. For the CDR3, the DNA is TGCAGCTTAACGGGTACCCTGGCAGATACGCAGTATTTT. Its translation: CSLTGTLADTQYF.

This clone was detected a few times. This chain connects TRBV28 to TRBJ2-4; possibly TRBD1 for D (5 bases). The CDR3 runs to 14 residues. From germline, CDR1 is MDHEN and CDR2 SYDVKM. The germline V and J ends were trimmed by 5 bases and 7 bases, with 15 bases remaining between them. CDR3 sequence (DNA): TGTGCCAGCAGTCGAGCCTCCCCAGGGAACATTCAGTACTTC. As protein: CASSRASPGNIQYF.

This clone was seen more than once but under ten times. The genes are TRBV4-1 and TRBJ2-7, with a weak D call TRBD2 (7 bases). Trimming took off 0 bases at V and 4 bases at J, with 13 bases between the two ends. Germline lookup yields CDR1 MGHRA and CDR2 YSYEKL. The CDR3 has 15 residues. The chain's CDR3 is CASSQEGGLGYEQYF. The CDR3 coding sequence is TGCGCCAGCAGCCAAGAGGGGGGGCTAGGTTACGAGCAGTACTTC.

The table lists this clone with a few counts. This chain links TRBV11-3 with TRBJ2-7, with D unclear. This CDR3 is built from 15 residues. V was trimmed by 1 base and J by 5 bases, leaving 15 bases between them. Per the germline V gene, CDR1 is SGHNT and CDR2 is YENEEA. CDR3 in DNA: TGTGCCAGCAGCTTAGGACTCCCCTACCACGACGAGCAGTACTTC. It specifies CASSLGLPYHDEQYF.

This clone was found a few times. The V call is TRBV7-2, the J call TRBJ2-1; 11 positions agree with TRBD2. V trimming: 2 bases; J trimming: 4 bases; junction bases outside the gene matches: 7. Looked up from germline, CDR1 is SGHTA and CDR2 is FQGNSA. The CDR3 runs 17 residues. Here the CDR3 reads CASSLTRLAGRYNEQFF. In DNA, the CDR3 is TGTGCCAGCAGCTTAACGAGACTAGCGGGAAGATACAATGAGCAGTTCTTC.

This chain connects TRBV7-2 to TRBJ2-5; unclear D gene. Germline V gives CDR1 SGHTA, CDR2 FQGNSA. The V gene lost 1 base and the J gene lost 2 bases, with 11 bases spanning the gap. The CDR3 sequence is 15 residues long. CDR3 nucleotide sequence: TGTGCCAGCAGCTTAGGTGGCAGGCAGCAAGAGACCCAGTACTTC. Its protein is CASSLGGRQQETQYF.

This chain connects TRBV11-2 to TRBJ1-4; maybe TRBD1 (6 bases). This CDR3 region has 12 residues. Germline-derived CDR1 and CDR2 are SGHAT and FQNNGV. Trimming took off 6 bases at V and 4 bases at J, with 6 bases between the two ends. This CDR3 is CASRQGNEKLFF. In nucleotides, the CDR3 is TGTGCCAGCAGACAGGGTAATGAAAAACTGTTTTTT. The variable domain in full, with the rest retrieved from reference TRBV11-2 and TRBJ1-4, is EAGVAQSPRYKIIEKRQSVAFWCNPISGHATLYWYQQILGQGPKLLIQFQNNGVVDDSQLPKDRFSAERLKGVDSTLKIQPAKLEDSAVYLCASRQGNEKLFFGSGTQLSVL.

This clone was counted ten times or more. CDR3 in amino acids: CASSFEHQYF. Here the CDR3 DNA reads TGTGCCAGCAGCTTTGAGCATCAGTATTTT. The chain employs TRBV7-9 and TRBJ2-3; D ambiguous. There are 10 residues in the CDR3. V lost 3 bases and J lost 12, with 7 bases in between. Germline values: CDR1 SEHNR, CDR2 FQNEAQ (reference sequence). The variable domain in full, completed from reference TRBV7-9 and TRBJ2-3, reads DTGVSQNPRHKITKRGQNVTFRCDPISEHNRLYWYRQTLGQGPEFLTYFQNEAQLEKSRLLSDRFSAERPKGSFSTLEIQRTEQGDSAMYLCASSFEHQYFGPGTRLTVL.

V gene TRBV4-3 combines with J gene TRBJ2-3; D may be TRBD2 (5 bases). CDR1 and CDR2 (germline): LGHNA, YSLEER. This CDR3 has 16 residues. Trimming took 4 bases from V and 2 from J, leaving 16 bases between them. For the CDR3, the DNA is TGCGCCAGCAGCCCCAAGTGGCTAGCCATCACAGATACGCAGTATTTT. Protein sequence: CASSPKWLAITDTQYF.

This clone was counted between two and nine times. The V gene is TRBV30, the J gene TRBJ2-7, with 8 bases identical to TRBD1. The CDR3 contains 15 residues. The germline V gene has CDR1 GTSNPN and CDR2 SVGIG (reference sequence). J lost 1 base, V lost 5 bases, and 10 bases had no gene match. The CDR3 region is CAWLFRQGKSYEQYF. As DNA, the CDR3 is TGTGCCTGGCTTTTCCGACAGGGGAAATCCTACGAGCAGTACTTC.